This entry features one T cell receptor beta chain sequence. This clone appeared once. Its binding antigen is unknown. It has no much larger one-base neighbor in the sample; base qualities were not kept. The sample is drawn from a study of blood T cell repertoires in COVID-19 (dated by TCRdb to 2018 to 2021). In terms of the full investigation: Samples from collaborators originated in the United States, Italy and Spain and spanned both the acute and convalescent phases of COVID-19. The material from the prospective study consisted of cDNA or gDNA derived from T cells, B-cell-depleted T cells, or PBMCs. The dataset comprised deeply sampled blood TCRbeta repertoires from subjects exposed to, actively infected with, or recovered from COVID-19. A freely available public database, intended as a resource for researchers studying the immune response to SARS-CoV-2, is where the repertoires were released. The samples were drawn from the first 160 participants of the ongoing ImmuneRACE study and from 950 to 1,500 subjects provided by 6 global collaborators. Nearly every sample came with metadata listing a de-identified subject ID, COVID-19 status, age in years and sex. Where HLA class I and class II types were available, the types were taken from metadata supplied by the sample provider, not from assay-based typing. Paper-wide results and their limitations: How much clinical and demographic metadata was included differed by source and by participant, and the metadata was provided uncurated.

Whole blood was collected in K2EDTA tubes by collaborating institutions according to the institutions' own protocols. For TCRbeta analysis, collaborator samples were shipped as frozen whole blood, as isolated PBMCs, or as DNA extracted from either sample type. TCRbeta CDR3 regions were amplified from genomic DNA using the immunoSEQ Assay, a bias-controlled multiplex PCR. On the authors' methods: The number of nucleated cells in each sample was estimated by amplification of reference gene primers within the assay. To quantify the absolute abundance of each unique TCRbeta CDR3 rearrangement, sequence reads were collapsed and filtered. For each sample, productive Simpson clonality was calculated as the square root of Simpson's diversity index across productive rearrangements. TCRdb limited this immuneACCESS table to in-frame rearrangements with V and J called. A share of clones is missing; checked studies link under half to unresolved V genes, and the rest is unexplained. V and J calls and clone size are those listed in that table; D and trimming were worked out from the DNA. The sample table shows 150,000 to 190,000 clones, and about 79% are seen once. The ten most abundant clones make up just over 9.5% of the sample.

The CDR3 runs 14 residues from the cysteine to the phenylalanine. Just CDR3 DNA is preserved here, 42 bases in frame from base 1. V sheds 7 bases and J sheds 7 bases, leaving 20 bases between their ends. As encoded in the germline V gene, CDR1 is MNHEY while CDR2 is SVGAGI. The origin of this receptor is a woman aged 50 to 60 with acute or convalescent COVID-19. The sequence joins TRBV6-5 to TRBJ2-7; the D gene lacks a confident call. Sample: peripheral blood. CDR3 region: CASTPAQAFIEQYF. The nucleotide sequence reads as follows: TGTGCCAGCACCCCGGCGCAGGCCTTTATAGAGCAGTACTTC.